A selection of T cell receptor beta chains follows, all from one sample in a study of blood T cell repertoires in COVID-19. Method: immunoSEQ multiplex PCR; TCRdb's copy keeps in-frame clones and lacks some. Of fewer than 250,000 clones listed, about four fifths are singletons. The source material was PBMCs or T cells enriched from blood (not recorded which). Every receptor here comes from a woman aged 45 to 65 who had been exposed to COVID-19. Each CDR3 is given with its conserved first and last residue. Fields, in order: clone size, CDR3 length, V gene, D gene, J gene, CDR3 protein, CDR3 DNA. D genes are given only for firm matches. Clone size is not always given. Where it is, it says once, few, many or a class for expanded clones.

clone_size: .
cdr3_length: 12
v_call: TRBV29-1
d_call: .
j_call: TRBJ1-2
cdr3_aa: CSVDDGGSGYTF
cdr3_nt: TGCAGCGTTGATGATGGGGGGAGCGGCTACACCTTC

clone_size: .
cdr3_length: 14
v_call: TRBV10-3
d_call: TRBD2
j_call: TRBJ2-7
cdr3_aa: CAISPGLAGYEQYF
cdr3_nt: TGTGCCATCAGCCCCGGACTAGCGGGCTACGAGCAGTACTTC

clone_size: once
cdr3_length: 14
v_call: TRBV10-3
d_call: TRBD1
j_call: TRBJ1-2
cdr3_aa: CAISEDRGNYGYTF
cdr3_nt: TGTGCCATCAGTGAGGACAGGGGGAACTATGGCTACACCTTC

clone_size: .
cdr3_length: 13
v_call: TRBV28
d_call: .
j_call: TRBJ1-1
cdr3_aa: CATQRGGGTEAFF
cdr3_nt: TGTGCCACCCAGAGAGGTGGTGGGACTGAAGCTTTCTTT

clone_size: .
cdr3_length: 14
v_call: TRBV10-3
d_call: .
j_call: TRBJ2-5
cdr3_aa: CAISESRQEETQYF
cdr3_nt: TGTGCCATCAGTGAGTCTCGACAGGAAGAGACCCAGTACTTC

clone_size: .
cdr3_length: 16
v_call: TRBV7-8
d_call: .
j_call: TRBJ2-5
cdr3_aa: CASSLAGRGVQETQYF
cdr3_nt: TGTGCCAGCAGCTTAGCGGGCAGGGGGGTCCAAGAGACCCAGTACTTC

clone_size: .
cdr3_length: 13
v_call: TRBV2
d_call: .
j_call: TRBJ2-5
cdr3_aa: CASFIRDQETQYF
cdr3_nt: TGTGCCAGCTTTATCAGGGACCAAGAGACCCAGTACTTC

clone_size: once
cdr3_length: 17
v_call: TRBV18
d_call: TRBD2
j_call: TRBJ2-3
cdr3_aa: CASSPPGGLAGGNPQYF
cdr3_nt: TGTGCCAGCTCACCACCGGGTGGACTAGCGGGGGGAAACCCCCAGTATTTT

clone_size: .
cdr3_length: 15
v_call: TRBV28
d_call: .
j_call: TRBJ1-5
cdr3_aa: CASSLIILGNQPQHF
cdr3_nt: TGTGCCAGCAGTTTAATAATACTTGGCAATCAGCCCCAGCATTTT

clone_size: .
cdr3_length: 17
v_call: TRBV6-4
d_call: TRBD2
j_call: TRBJ2-1
cdr3_aa: CASSVEVAGLSYNEQFF
cdr3_nt: TGTGCCAGCAGTGTTGAGGTAGCGGGCCTCTCCTACAATGAGCAGTTCTTC

clone_size: .
cdr3_length: 14
v_call: TRBV11-2
d_call: .
j_call: TRBJ2-7
cdr3_aa: CASSARQVLNEQYF
cdr3_nt: TGTGCCAGCAGCGCCCGACAGGTCTTAAACGAGCAGTACTTC

clone_size: .
cdr3_length: 16
v_call: TRBV7-9
d_call: TRBD1
j_call: TRBJ1-2
cdr3_aa: CASSSGQGAFHYGYTF
cdr3_nt: TGTGCCAGCAGCTCCGGACAGGGGGCGTTTCACTATGGCTACACCTTC

clone_size: .
cdr3_length: 17
v_call: TRBV6-2/TRBV6-3
d_call: TRBD1
j_call: TRBJ1-1
cdr3_aa: CASSTYLDRATNTEAFF
cdr3_nt: TGTGCCAGCAGCACCTACCTGGACAGGGCCACGAACACTGAAGCTTTCTTT

clone_size: .
cdr3_length: 16
v_call: TRBV27
d_call: TRBD1
j_call: TRBJ1-2
cdr3_aa: CASSLSIGTGDYGYTF
cdr3_nt: TGTGCCAGCAGTTTATCTATCGGGACAGGGGACTATGGCTACACCTTC

clone_size: few
cdr3_length: 15
v_call: TRBV2
d_call: .
j_call: TRBJ1-1
cdr3_aa: CARLKATGVGTEAFF
cdr3_nt: TGTGCCAGACTTAAAGCGACAGGAGTGGGAACTGAAGCTTTCTTT

clone_size: .
cdr3_length: 16
v_call: TRBV7-9
d_call: .
j_call: TRBJ2-7
cdr3_aa: CASSLSRALDPHEQYF
cdr3_nt: TGTGCCAGCAGCTTGTCACGGGCACTAGATCCCCACGAGCAGTACTTC

clone_size: few
cdr3_length: 16
v_call: TRBV7-9
d_call: .
j_call: TRBJ2-2
cdr3_aa: CASSLGVGGNTGELFF
cdr3_nt: TGTGCCAGCAGCTTAGGTGTCGGGGGTAACACCGGGGAGCTGTTTTTT

clone_size: .
cdr3_length: 17
v_call: TRBV11-2
d_call: .
j_call: TRBJ1-3
cdr3_aa: CASTLQGRGRSGNTIYF
cdr3_nt: TGTGCCAGCACCCTTCAAGGGCGCGGGAGGTCTGGAAACACCATATATTTT

clone_size: .
cdr3_length: 15
v_call: TRBV10-3
d_call: TRBD2
j_call: TRBJ2-3
cdr3_aa: CAISETRGGTDTQYF
cdr3_nt: TGTGCCATCAGTGAGACCCGGGGGGGCACAGATACGCAGTATTTT

clone_size: .
cdr3_length: 14
v_call: TRBV29-1
d_call: TRBD1
j_call: TRBJ2-7
cdr3_aa: CSVRERGQGGEQYF
cdr3_nt: TGCAGCGTTCGTGAAAGGGGACAGGGCGGCGAGCAGTACTTC

clone_size: .
cdr3_length: 15
v_call: TRBV6-6
d_call: TRBD2
j_call: TRBJ2-7
cdr3_aa: CASSMTSGGAGEQYF
cdr3_nt: TGTGCCAGCAGCATGACTAGCGGGGGGGCCGGTGAGCAGTACTTC

clone_size: .
cdr3_length: 18
v_call: TRBV11-3
d_call: TRBD2
j_call: TRBJ2-1
cdr3_aa: CASSPRGVSASSYNEQFF
cdr3_nt: TGTGCCAGCAGCCCCCGGGGGGTATCAGCCAGCTCCTACAATGAGCAGTTCTTC

clone_size: once
cdr3_length: 15
v_call: TRBV18
d_call: .
j_call: TRBJ1-1
cdr3_aa: CASSRIPGGESEAFF
cdr3_nt: TGTGCCAGCTCACGGATCCCCGGGGGGGAGTCTGAAGCTTTCTTT

clone_size: .
cdr3_length: 17
v_call: TRBV21-1
d_call: .
j_call: TRBJ2-3
cdr3_aa: CASSKAVTGGQKDTQYF
cdr3_nt: TGTGCCAGCAGCAAAGCGGTGACGGGGGGGCAGAAAGATACGCAGTATTTT

clone_size: .
cdr3_length: 15
v_call: TRBV3-1/TRBV3-2
d_call: .
j_call: TRBJ1-2
cdr3_aa: CASSPGGGAYYGYTF
cdr3_nt: TGTGCCAGCAGCCCCGGAGGGGGGGCTTACTATGGCTACACCTTC

clone_size: .
cdr3_length: 16
v_call: TRBV30
d_call: .
j_call: TRBJ1-2
cdr3_aa: CAWTPGGATRFYGYTF
cdr3_nt: TGTGCCTGGACCCCCGGGGGGGCCACCCGATTCTATGGCTACACCTTC

clone_size: .
cdr3_length: 15
v_call: TRBV9
d_call: .
j_call: TRBJ1-1
cdr3_aa: CASSSGWSGDTEAFF
cdr3_nt: TGTGCCAGCAGCAGTGGGTGGTCCGGGGACACTGAAGCTTTCTTT

clone_size: .
cdr3_length: 14
v_call: TRBV10-2
d_call: .
j_call: TRBJ1-2
cdr3_aa: CASSESVRDRGYTF
cdr3_nt: TGCGCCAGCAGTGAGTCAGTCAGGGATCGTGGCTACACCTTC

clone_size: .
cdr3_length: 15
v_call: TRBV15
d_call: .
j_call: TRBJ1-1
cdr3_aa: CATSSSEGFGTEAFF
cdr3_nt: TGTGCCACCAGCAGCTCAGAGGGATTTGGGACTGAAGCTTTCTTT